This T cell receptor (beta chain) was found in a study of OX40 agonist ivuxolimab in advanced cancers. Study conclusions and caveats: By week 6 at 0.1 to 3.0 mg/kg, blood CD4+ and CD8+ T cells had expanded clonally. Which antigen the expanded peripheral T cells recognized is unknown. On average, CD8+ T cells showed a greater number of expanded clones than CD4+.

The protocol was immunoSEQ multiplex PCR, while the TCRdb copy is restricted to in-frame clones and leaves out a portion. The table lists around 51,000 clones, 88% of them singletons. About this clone itself: Its antigen is not identified.

The germline V gene encodes CDR1 SGHKS and CDR2 YYEKEE (reference sequence). Trimming left V 3 bases short and J 2 bases short, with 8 bases between. CDR3 length: 13 residues. J is TRBJ1-2 and V is TRBV5-5; D gene ambiguous. The clonotype originates from an adult with an advanced solid tumor such as melanoma, head and neck, liver or kidney cancer. This material consisted of CD4+ or CD8+ T cells sorted from blood, taken in a trial of the OX40 agonist ivuxolimab. The CDR3 sequence is CASSSTRNYGYTF. Written as DNA, the CDR3 is TGTGCCAGCAGCTCGACCCGAAACTATGGCTACACCTTC. Combining the CDR3 with reference TRBV5-5 and TRBJ1-2 gives the whole variable domain DAGVTQSPTHLIKTRGQQVTLRCSPISGHKSVSWYQQVLGQGPQFIFQYYEKEERGRGNFPDRFSARQFPNYSSELNVNALLLGDSALYLCASSSTRNYGYTFGSGTRLTVV.